This T cell receptor beta chain comes out of a study of blood T cell repertoires in COVID-19. V dropped 2 bases and J dropped 7 bases, with 9 bases sitting between them. The CDR3 contains 12 residues. Germline V gene data show CDR1 as LNHNV and CDR2 as YYDKDF (reference sequence). Libraries were prepared by immunoSEQ multiplex PCR; TCRdb keeps only in-frame clonotypes and omits some of them. The sample contains some 460,000 clones, roughly 90% of which appear only once. This receptor was obtained from a woman in her 30s with acute or convalescent COVID-19. What was sequenced was peripheral blood. J is TRBJ2-7 and V is TRBV15; possible D gene TRBD1, 5 bases. The CDR3, as DNA: TGTGCCACCAGCAGACCGCAGGGTGAGCAGTACTTC. It translates to CATSRPQGEQYF.